This is a list of T cell receptor beta chains from one sample in a study of T cells in Graves' hyperthyroidism and ophthalmopathy. Each CDR3 protein gets one entry after TCRdb re-called the multiplex PCR reads with MiXCR. The data contain about 840,000 distinct CDR3 sequences, about 38% of them singletons. The sequencing input was blood. The source of these receptors is a man between 18 and 35 years old with Graves' hyperthyroidism. Both conserved end residues are part of each CDR3. D genes are given only for firm matches. The size field is filled for only some rows; it gives once, few, many or a size class.

v_call,d_call,j_call,clone_size,cdr3_aa,cdr3_nt
TRBV9,TRBD1,TRBJ2-6,-,CASSGTGGTTEAF,TGTGCCAGCAGCGGGACAGGGGGCACAACTGAAGCTTTC
TRBV2,-,TRBJ2-6,few,CASISNSGANVLTF,TGTGCCAGCATCTCAAACTCTGGGGCCAACGTCCTGACTTTC
TRBV29-1,-,TRBJ1-1,many,CSVGSQLNTEAFF,TGCAGCGTTGGAAGCCAATTGAACACTGAAGCTTTCTTT
TRBV10-2,-,TRBJ2-7,many,CASSGGEPYEQYF,TGCGCCAGCAGTGGAGGGGAACCCTACGAGCAGTACTTC
TRBV7-8,-,TRBJ2-1,-,CASSSSGGNTDEQFF,TGTGCCAGCAGCTCCTCGGGTGGGAATACTGATGAGCAGTTCTTC
TRBV25-1,-,TRBJ1-1,-,CASSEGATNTEAFF,TGTGCCAGCAGTGAAGGGGCGACGAACACTGAAGCTTTCTTT
TRBV2,-,TRBJ1-5,few,CASSFTGTPNQPQHF,TGTGCCAGCAGCTTTACCGGGACACCGAATCAGCCCCAGCATTTT
TRBV5-6,-,TRBJ2-3,-,CASSLFDSTTDTQYF,TGTGCCAGCAGCTTGTTTGACTCCACCACAGATACGCAGTATTTT
TRBV7-9,-,TRBJ2-5,-,CASSLSYTQETQYF,TGTGCCAGCAGCTTAAGCTACACTCAAGAGACCCAGTACTTC
TRBV7-7,-,TRBJ2-7,-,CASSGAGATYEQYF,TGTGCCAGTTCGGGGGCAGGGGCGACCTACGAGCAGTACTTC
TRBV9,-,TRBJ1-2,many,CASSVEGVGDGYTF,TGTGCCAGCAGCGTAGAAGGGGTTGGCGATGGCTACACCTTC
TRBV6-5,-,TRBJ1-2,few,CASSYEDSPDLNYGYTF,TGTGCCAGCAGTTACGAAGACAGCCCAGACCTTAACTATGGCTACACCTTC
TRBV7-9,TRBD1,TRBJ2-7,many,CASSFTGGDEQYF,TGTGCCAGCAGCTTTACAGGGGGCGACGAGCAGTACTTC
TRBV7-8,TRBD1,TRBJ1-5,many,CASSSGQGARQPQHF,TGTGCCAGCAGTTCGGGTCAGGGGGCGAGACAGCCCCAGCATTTT
TRBV7-9,-,TRBJ1-6,few,CASSLTEAYNSPLHF,TGTGCCAGCAGCTTAACGGAGGCTTATAATTCACCCCTCCACTTT
TRBV5-1,-,TRBJ2-7,-,CASSLTGDSTYEQYF,TGCGCCAGCAGCTTGACAGGGGACTCCACCTACGAGCAGTACTTC
TRBV5-4,TRBD2,TRBJ2-3,few,CAGKSGRFTDTQYF,TGTGCCGGCAAAAGCGGGAGATTCACAGATACGCAGTATTTT
TRBV11-3,-,TRBJ2-5,few,CASSHRRQKETQYF,TGTGCCAGCAGCCACCGGAGACAGAAGGAGACCCAGTACTTC
TRBV10-3,TRBD1,TRBJ2-3,-,CAISGRQGIRTDTQYF,TGTGCCATCAGTGGCCGACAGGGAATCCGCACAGATACGCAGTATTTT
TRBV4-1,-,TRBJ2-2,-,CASSQSANTGELFF,TGCGCCAGCAGCCAGTCGGCGAACACCGGGGAGCTGTTTTTT
TRBV12-3/TRBV12-4,-,TRBJ1-6,-,CASSWGRVGSPLHF,TGTGCCAGCAGTTGGGGCAGGGTCGGCTCACCCCTCCACTTT
TRBV29-1,-,TRBJ1-1,many,CSVEDDGPEAFF,TGCAGCGTTGAAGATGATGGACCTGAAGCTTTCTTT
TRBV5-6,TRBD1,TRBJ1-2,many,CASSLTGEDYGYTF,TGTGCCAGCAGCTTGACAGGGGAGGACTATGGCTACACCTTC
TRBV7-2,-,TRBJ2-7,-,CASSFLSTGGAYEQYF,TGTGCCAGCAGCTTCCTCTCGACCGGGGGCGCCTACGAGCAGTACTTC
TRBV13,-,TRBJ1-1,many,CASSLEVGQAFF,TGTGCCAGCAGCTTAGAAGTAGGACAAGCTTTCTTT
TRBV29-1,-,TRBJ2-7,many,CSVTSSYEQYF,TGCAGCGTTACATCCTCCTACGAGCAGTACTTC
TRBV14,-,TRBJ1-1,-,CASSQEDGGDTEAFF,TGTGCCAGCAGCCAAGAAGATGGGGGGGACACTGAAGCTTTCTTT
TRBV7-6,-,TRBJ2-5,once,CASSRPGEPQYF,TGTGCCAGCAGCCGCCCCGGCGAGCCCCAGTACTTC
TRBV7-9,TRBD1,TRBJ2-5,-,CASSKQGGETQYF,TGTGCCAGCAGCAAACAGGGGGGAGAGACCCAGTACTTC
TRBV14,TRBD1,TRBJ1-4,-,CASSQLNRGKDEKLFF,TGTGCCAGCAGCCAGCTCAACAGGGGAAAGGATGAAAAACTGTTTTTT
TRBV2,-,TRBJ2-2,-,CASSFLVGELFF,TGTGCCAGCAGTTTCCTGGTCGGGGAGCTGTTTTTT
TRBV7-9,TRBD1,TRBJ2-7,few,CASSQPGQGNYEQYF,TGTGCCAGCAGCCAGCCGGGACAGGGGAACTACGAGCAGTACTTC
TRBV29-1,TRBD1,TRBJ2-7,-,CSVGQGYGRDF,TGCAGCGTCGGACAGGGGTACGGGAGAGACTTC
TRBV5-5,-,TRBJ1-1,-,CASSQIQGMNTEAFF,TGCGCCAGCAGCCAGATACAGGGAATGAACACTGAAGCTTTCTTT
TRBV7-2,TRBD1,TRBJ1-5,-,CASSQEGQGEGRNQPQHF,TGCGCCAGCAGCCAAGAGGGACAGGGTGAAGGACGCAATCAGCCCCAGCATTTT